Given below is one T cell receptor beta chain in context. Antigen: not known. Looked up from germline, CDR1 is SGHRS and CDR2 is YFSETQ. This CDR3 is 15 amino acids long. Unmatched junction bases numbered 9, after V lost 4 bases and J lost 2 bases. The sample is drawn from a study of cytomegalovirus exposure and HLA in healthy donors. Overall study context: Genetic ancestry analysis placed approximately 79% of the roughly 400 donors that were genotyped in the Caucasian-associated cluster. Study conclusions and caveats: An observed cluster of highly shared sequence variants was recorded as a likely sequencing artifact. Highest at DRB1 and lowest at HLA-C, TCR association rates differed among HLA loci in a later analysis.

The study sampled nominally healthy donors, though unrecorded immune exposures were likely. Primers included in the PCR were 60 Vbeta and 13 Jbeta primers. Assay: immunoSEQ multiplex PCR; the TCRdb copy retains only in-frame clones and omits some. The repertoire holds approximately 170,000 clones, with 83% as singletons. This chain connects TRBV5-1 to TRBJ2-7; 7 bases are shared with TRBD1. The sequenced material came from PBMCs. This sequence was found in a man aged 50-60 years in good health and CMV-seropositive. Written as DNA, the CDR3 is TGCGCCAGCAGCACCTCGACAGGGAACCCCTACGAGCAGTACTTC. Its translation: CASSTSTGNPYEQYF.